A selection of T cell receptor beta chains follows, all from one sample in a study of cytomegalovirus exposure and HLA in healthy donors. The repertoire was sequenced with immunoSEQ multiplex PCR; TCRdb's copy has only in-frame clones and lacks some. Seen here are around 150,000 clones, 55% to 75% observed once, and the top ten hold under 7.5%. Sequenced input: PBMCs. These TCRs come from a woman aged 60-75 years in good health and CMV-seropositive. Both conserved end residues are trimmed from each CDR3.

J gene	V gene	CDR3 protein
TRBJ2-3	TRBV28	ASSLGGGTQY
TRBJ2-7	TRBV18	ASSPPDRGDYEQY
TRBJ1-1	TRBV6-4	ASTQEAGTEAF
TRBJ2-3	TRBV11-2	ASSAPGLGGDTQY
TRBJ2-1	TRBV18	ASSPPGLAEVNEQF
TRBJ1-2	TRBV5-1	ASSADRVDGGYT
TRBJ2-1	TRBV4-2	ASSQDMQGSYNEQF
TRBJ2-1	TRBV7-7	ASSLIAADEQF
TRBJ2-7	TRBV9	ASSLNAGEMNEQY
TRBJ2-7	TRBV19	ASSHGTPAYEQY
TRBJ2-2	TRBV28	ASSYPDRVGTGELF
TRBJ2-5	TRBV9	ASSKGAAIQETQY
TRBJ2-7	TRBV9	ASSVRDLSYEQY
TRBJ2-1	TRBV19	ASSTLAGGSYNEQF
TRBJ2-7	TRBV5-6	ASSPDRAEGQY
TRBJ2-3	TRBV9	ASSGRVAATDTQY
TRBJ1-3	TRBV7-2	ASSLGPTIY
TRBJ2-1	TRBV7-9	ASSSDIAGPNDEQF
TRBJ1-1	TRBV7-2	ASSRQQGNTEAF
TRBJ2-5	TRBV7-6	ASSSPLLEGETQY
TRBJ2-5	TRBV6-5	ASSPLDREETQY
TRBJ2-3	TRBV28	ASSTSGRWTDTQY
TRBJ2-1	TRBV5-1	ASSSAGAGVEQF
TRBJ1-1	TRBV6-5	ASSWDRGNTEAF
TRBJ2-1	TRBV5-1	ASSLIPGDEQF
TRBJ2-7	TRBV6-5	ATSREGLAGYEQY
TRBJ1-2	TRBV11-2	ASSWTGNGYT
TRBJ2-7	TRBV2	ASRETGYHEQY
TRBJ1-4	TRBV5-1	ASSWTGGSTNEKLF